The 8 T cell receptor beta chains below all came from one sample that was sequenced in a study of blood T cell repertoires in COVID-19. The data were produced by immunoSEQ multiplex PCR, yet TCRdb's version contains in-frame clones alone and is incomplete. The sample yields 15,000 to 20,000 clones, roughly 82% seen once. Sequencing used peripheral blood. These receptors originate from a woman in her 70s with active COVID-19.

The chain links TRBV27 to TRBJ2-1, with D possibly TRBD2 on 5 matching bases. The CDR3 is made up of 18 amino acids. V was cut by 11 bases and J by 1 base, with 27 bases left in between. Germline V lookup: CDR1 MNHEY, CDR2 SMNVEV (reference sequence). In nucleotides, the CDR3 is TGTGCCTCCTCCGGGAACGGGTTGGGAGTGGGGTCCTACAATGAGCAGTTCTTC. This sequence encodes CASSGNGLGVGSYNEQFF.

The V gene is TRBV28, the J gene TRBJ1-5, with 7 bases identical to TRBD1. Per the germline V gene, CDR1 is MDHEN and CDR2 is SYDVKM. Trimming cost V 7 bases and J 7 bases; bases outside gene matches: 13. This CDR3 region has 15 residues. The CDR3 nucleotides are TGTGCCAGCACCCTAGCCGAACAGGGGACCCAGCCCCAGCATTTT. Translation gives CASTLAEQGTQPQHF.

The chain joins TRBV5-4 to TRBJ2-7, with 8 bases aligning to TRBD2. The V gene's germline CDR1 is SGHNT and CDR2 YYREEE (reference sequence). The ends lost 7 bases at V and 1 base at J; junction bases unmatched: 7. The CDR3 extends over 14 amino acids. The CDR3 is CASRSGLDSYEQYF. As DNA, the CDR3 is TGTGCCAGCCGATCGGGACTAGATTCCTACGAGCAGTACTTC.

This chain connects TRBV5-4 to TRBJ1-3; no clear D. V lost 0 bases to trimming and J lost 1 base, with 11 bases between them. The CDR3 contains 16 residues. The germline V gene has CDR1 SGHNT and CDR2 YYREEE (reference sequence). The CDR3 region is CASSLGGPGSGNTIYF. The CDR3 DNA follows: TGTGCCAGCAGCTTGGGCGGGCCGGGGTCTGGAAACACCATATATTTT.

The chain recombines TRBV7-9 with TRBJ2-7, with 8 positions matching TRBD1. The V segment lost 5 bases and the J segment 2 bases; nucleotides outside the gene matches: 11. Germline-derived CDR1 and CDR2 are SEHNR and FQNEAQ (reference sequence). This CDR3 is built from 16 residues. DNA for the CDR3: TGTGCCAGCAGCCAGCCTGAGACAGGGGTTCCCTACGAGCAGTACTTC. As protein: CASSQPETGVPYEQYF.

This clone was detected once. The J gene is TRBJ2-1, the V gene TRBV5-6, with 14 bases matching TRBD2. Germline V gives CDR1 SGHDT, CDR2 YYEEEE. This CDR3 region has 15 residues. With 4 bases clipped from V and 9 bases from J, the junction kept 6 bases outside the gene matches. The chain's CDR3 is CASSPRLAGGSEQFF. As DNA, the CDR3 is TGTGCCAGCAGCCCACGACTAGCGGGAGGGAGTGAGCAGTTCTTC.

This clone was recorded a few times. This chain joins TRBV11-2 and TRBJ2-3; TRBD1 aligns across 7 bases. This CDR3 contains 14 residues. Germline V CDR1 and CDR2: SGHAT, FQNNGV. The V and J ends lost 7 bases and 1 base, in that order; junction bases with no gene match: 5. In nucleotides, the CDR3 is TGTGCCAGCAACAGGGGCCGGGGCACAGATACGCAGTATTTT. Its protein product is CASNRGRGTDTQYF.

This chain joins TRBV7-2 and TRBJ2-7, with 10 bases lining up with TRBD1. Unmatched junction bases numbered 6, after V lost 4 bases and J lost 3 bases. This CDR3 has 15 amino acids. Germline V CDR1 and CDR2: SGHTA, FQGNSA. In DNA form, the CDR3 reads TGTGCCAGCAGCTCCGCCTGGACAGGGGGCTACGAGCAGTACTTC. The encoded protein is CASSSAWTGGYEQYF.